These 13 T cell receptor beta chains came from one sample sequenced in a study of early T cells in non-severe SARS-CoV-2 infection. MiXCR was run by TCRdb on the 5' RACE reads, yielding one entry per CDR3 protein. The sample lists around 61,000 distinct CDR3 sequences, 8% to 11% occurring once. Sequencing input: whole blood. These receptors were obtained from an adult who was a healthcare worker with PCR-confirmed SARS-CoV-2 infection or an uninfected control (not recorded which).

This clonotype was detected ten times or more. V is TRBV10-3 and J is TRBJ1-2; D call uncertain. V was trimmed by 0 bases and J by 3 bases, leaving 5 bases between them. CDR3 length equals 13 residues. In germline, CDR1 is ENHRY, CDR2 SYGVKD. The CDR3 protein is CAISESRDYGYTF. In nucleotides, the CDR3 is TGTGCCATCAGTGAGTCAAGGGACTATGGCTACACCTTC.

This clonotype was counted only a few times. The chain links TRBV7-9 to TRBJ1-3; D perhaps matches TRBD1 (5 bases). CDR1 SEHNR and CDR2 FQNEAQ come from the germline V gene (reference sequence). The CDR3 spans 15 residues. V shed 5 bases and J shed 4 bases, with 15 bases lying between them. The DNA of the CDR3 is TGTGCCAGCAGCCTCGCCGGGGCATACGGAAACACCATATATTTT. It translates to CASSLAGAYGNTIYF.

This clonotype was counted a few times. The V and J genes are TRBV3-1 and TRBJ2-7, with D uncertain. The CDR3 has 13 residues. Trimming pared 2 bases from V and 5 bases from J, leaving 10 bases between. The germline V gene encodes CDR1 LGHDT and CDR2 YNNKEL (reference sequence). CDR3 sequence: CASSQNLGDEQYF. The CDR3 nucleotides are TGTGCCAGCAGCCAAAACCTAGGCGACGAGCAGTACTTC.

This clonotype appeared many times. This chain uses TRBV19 with TRBJ1-5; the D is unclear. The CDR3 spans 12 residues. Per germline, CDR1 LNHDA and CDR2 SQIVND (reference sequence). V dropped 5 bases and J dropped 4 bases, with 6 bases sitting between them. Here the CDR3 reads CASSFLNQPQHF. The CDR3 DNA follows: TGTGCCAGTAGTTTCCTAAATCAGCCCCAGCATTTT.

This chain connects TRBV12-3 or TRBV12-4 to TRBJ2-7; unclear D gene. The ends were cut back, 5 bases at V and 2 bases at J, with 4 bases in the middle. This CDR3 region has 11 residues. This chain's CDR3 is CASSGTYEQYF. The DNA for the CDR3 is TGTGCCAGCAGTGGTACCTACGAGCAGTACTTC.

This clonotype was observed a handful of times. V and J are TRBV6-6 and TRBJ2-3, with 11 nucleotides matching TRBD1. The trim removed 9 bases at V and 3 bases at J, leaving 11 bases unmatched. This CDR3 region has 16 residues. Germline CDR1 MNHNY, CDR2 SVGAGI (reference sequence). The CDR3 spells CASHRGGTGGTDTQYF. The DNA for the CDR3 is TGTGCCAGTCACCGAGGAGGGACAGGGGGGACAGATACGCAGTATTTT.

The chain couples TRBV19 to TRBJ2-2, with 7 bases identical to TRBD2. Trimming removed 4 bases from V and 6 bases from J; junction bases left unmatched: 8. The CDR3 runs 15 residues. Germline V gene data show CDR1 as LNHDA and CDR2 as SQIVND (reference sequence). The CDR3 reads CASSTSGSWPGELFF. For the CDR3, the DNA is TGTGCCAGTAGTACTAGCGGTTCATGGCCCGGGGAGCTGTTTTTT.

V usage is TRBV20-1 and J usage is TRBJ2-3, with 11 bases aligning to TRBD2. The length of the CDR3 is 24 residues. Germline trimming cut 2 bases from V and 3 bases from J; bases unmatched to any gene: 31. Germline-derived CDR1 and CDR2 are DFQATT and SNEGSKA (reference sequence). CDR3: CSARPSPGQPLLAGDPRGTDTQYF. The CDR3 nucleotides read TGCAGTGCTAGACCGTCCCCGGGACAGCCCCTACTAGCGGGAGATCCTCGAGGGACAGATACGCAGTATTTT.

At least ten counts were recorded for this clonotype. The chain uses TRBV7-3 and TRBJ2-1; perhaps TRBD1 as D (6 bases). The V and J ends lost 5 bases and 5 bases respectively, with 10 bases between them. The CDR3 spans 13 residues. Germline-derived CDR1 and CDR2 are SGHTA and FQGTGA. The CDR3 loop is CASSPGANNEQFF. DNA for the CDR3: TGTGCCAGCAGCCCAGGGGCAAACAATGAGCAGTTCTTC.

In this sample, this clonotype turned up many times. The chain uses TRBV20-1 and TRBJ2-7, with D possibly matching TRBD1 (6 bases). With 5 bases removed from V and 2 bases from J, the gap between germline ends came to 10 bases. CDR1 and CDR2 (germline): DFQATT, SNEGSKA (reference sequence). This CDR3 spans 12 amino acids. The CDR3 DNA is TGCAGTGCTGCCCGGGACACCTACGAGCAGTACTTC. Protein sequence: CSAARDTYEQYF.

This clonotype was detected many times. The chain is built from TRBV20-1 and TRBJ2-4, with 7 bases fitting TRBD2. Trimming at V came to 1 base and at J to 8 bases, leaving 11 bases not matched to a gene. The CDR3 totals 15 residues. CDR1 DFQATT and CDR2 SNEGSKA come from the germline V gene (reference sequence). This chain's CDR3 is CSARVSGGSGDIQYF. CDR3 bases: TGCAGTGCTAGAGTATCCGGCGGGAGTGGGGACATTCAGTACTTC.

This clonotype was detected ten times or more. DNA of the CDR3: TGTGCCAGCAGTTTCAACAGTAATTCACCCCTCCACTTT. This codes for CASSFNSNSPLHF. The chain joins TRBV12-3 or TRBV12-4 to TRBJ1-6; no reliable D call. The V end lost 3 bases, the J end lost 6 bases, and 6 bases lay between the germline ends. The length of the CDR3 is 13 residues.

The CDR3 protein is CAWSRLTNTGELFF. In DNA, the CDR3 is TGTGCCTGGAGTAGACTAACTAACACCGGGGAGCTGTTTTTT. V usage is TRBV30 and J usage is TRBJ2-2; D possibly corresponds to TRBD2 (5 bases). V was cut by 2 bases and J by 2 bases, with 9 bases left in between. The CDR3 extends over 14 amino acids. Germline V lookup: CDR1 GTSNPN, CDR2 SVGIG (reference sequence).